This T cell receptor (beta chain) is drawn from a study of T-cell memory formation after mild COVID-19. Study information: TCR clusters showed largely donor specificity.

TCRdb re-analysed the 5' RACE reads in MiXCR, keeping a single row per CDR3 protein. The data contain around 200,000 distinct CDR3 sequences, 16% of them seen just once; the ten biggest clones take up 2% to 2.5%. This clonotype was counted ten times or more. Its specificity is unknown. V lost 8 bases and J lost 1; bases outside the gene matches: 3. The CDR3 covers 13 residues. Germline-derived CDR1 and CDR2 are KGHSH and LQKENI. Whole-study findings and limits: The study found contracting CD4+ clones mainly in CM and EM and contracting CD8+ clones in EMRA. Some clones that responded turned up in pre-infection memory, which suggests that cross-reactive memory joined in.

The TCR was taken from an adult woman who had mild COVID-19 (a few samples of this study predate the infection). Cell type and time point are not known. The material sequenced was PBMCs or a T cell subset sorted from them (not recorded which). The chain joins TRBV18 to TRBJ1-2; 8 positions agree with TRBD1. The CDR3 nucleotides read TGTGCCAGCGACAGGGGTCTTAACTATGGCTACACCTTC. Translation: CASDRGLNYGYTF.